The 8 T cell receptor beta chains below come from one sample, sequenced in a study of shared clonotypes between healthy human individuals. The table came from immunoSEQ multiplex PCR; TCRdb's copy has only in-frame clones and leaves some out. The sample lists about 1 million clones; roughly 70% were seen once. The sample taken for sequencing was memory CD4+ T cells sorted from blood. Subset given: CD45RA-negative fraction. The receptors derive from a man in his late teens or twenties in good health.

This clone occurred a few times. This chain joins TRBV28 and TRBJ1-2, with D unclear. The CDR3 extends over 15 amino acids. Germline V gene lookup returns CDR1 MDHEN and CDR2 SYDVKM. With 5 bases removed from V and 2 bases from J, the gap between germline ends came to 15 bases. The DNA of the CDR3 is TGTGCCAGCAGTCCTCCGGGATACGTAAACTATGGCTACACCTTC. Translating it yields CASSPPGYVNYGYTF.

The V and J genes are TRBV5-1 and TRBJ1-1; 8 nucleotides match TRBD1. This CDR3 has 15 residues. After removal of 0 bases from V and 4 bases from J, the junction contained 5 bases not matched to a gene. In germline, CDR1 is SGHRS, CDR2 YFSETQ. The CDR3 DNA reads TGCGCCAGCAGCTTGGGAGGTACAGGGGGCACTGAAGCTTTCTTT. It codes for CASSLGGTGGTEAFF.

CDR3 bases: TGTGCCAGCAGCTTGCGAGCCGCCTACGAGCAGTACTTC. Amino acid sequence: CASSLRAAYEQYF. The chain uses TRBV7-9 and TRBJ2-7, with D uncertain. V was cut by 3 bases and J by 2 bases, with 8 bases left in between. The CDR3 is 13 amino acids. CDR1 and CDR2 from the germline V gene are SEHNR and FQNEAQ (reference sequence).

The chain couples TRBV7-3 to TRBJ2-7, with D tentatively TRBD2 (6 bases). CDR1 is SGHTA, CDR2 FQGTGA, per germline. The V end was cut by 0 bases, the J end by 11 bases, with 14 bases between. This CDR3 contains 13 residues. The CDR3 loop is CASSLTGRGSEYF. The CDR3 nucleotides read TGTGCCAGCAGCTTAACGGGGCGGGGTAGTGAGTACTTC.

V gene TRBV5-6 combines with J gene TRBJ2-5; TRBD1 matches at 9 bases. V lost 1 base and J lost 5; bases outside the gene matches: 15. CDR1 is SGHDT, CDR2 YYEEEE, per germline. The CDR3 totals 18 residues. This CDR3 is CASSLIGLEDRGTETQYF. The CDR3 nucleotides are TGTGCCAGCAGCTTGATCGGTCTCGAAGACAGGGGGACTGAGACCCAGTACTTC.

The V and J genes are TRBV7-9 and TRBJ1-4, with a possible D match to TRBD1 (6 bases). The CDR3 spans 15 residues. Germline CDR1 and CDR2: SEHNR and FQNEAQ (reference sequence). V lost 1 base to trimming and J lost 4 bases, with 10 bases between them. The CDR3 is CASSLGSQGNEKLFF. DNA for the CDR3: TGTGCCAGCAGCTTAGGTTCACAGGGTAATGAAAAACTGTTTTTT.

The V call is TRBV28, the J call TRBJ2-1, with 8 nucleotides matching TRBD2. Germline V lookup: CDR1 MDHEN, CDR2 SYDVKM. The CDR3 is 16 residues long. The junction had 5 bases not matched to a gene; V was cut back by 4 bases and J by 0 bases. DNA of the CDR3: TGTGCCAGCAGTTCCGGGGGGGGCAACTCCTACAATGAGCAGTTCTTC. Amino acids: CASSSGGGNSYNEQFF. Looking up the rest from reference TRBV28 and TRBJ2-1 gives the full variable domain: DVKVTQSSRYLVKRTGEKVFLECVQDMDHENMFWYRQDPGLGLRLIYFSYDVKMKEKGDIPEGYSVSREKKERFSLILESASTNQTSMYLCASSSGGGNSYNEQFFGPGTRLTVL.

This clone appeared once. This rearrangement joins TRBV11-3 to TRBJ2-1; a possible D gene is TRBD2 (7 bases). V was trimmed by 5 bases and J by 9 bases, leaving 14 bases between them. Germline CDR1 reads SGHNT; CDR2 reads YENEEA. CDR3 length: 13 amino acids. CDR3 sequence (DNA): TGTGCCAGCAGCGGGGGGGCGTTTAGTGAGCAGTTCTTC. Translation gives CASSGGAFSEQFF.